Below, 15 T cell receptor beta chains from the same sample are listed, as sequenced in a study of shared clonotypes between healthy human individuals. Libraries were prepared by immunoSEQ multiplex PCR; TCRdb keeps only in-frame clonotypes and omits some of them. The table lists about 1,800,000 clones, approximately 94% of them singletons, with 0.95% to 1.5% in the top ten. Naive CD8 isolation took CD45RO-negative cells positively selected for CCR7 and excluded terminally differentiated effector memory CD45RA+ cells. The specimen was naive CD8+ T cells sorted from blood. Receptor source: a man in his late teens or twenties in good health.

The DNA for the CDR3 is TGTGCCAGCAGTCCGACGACAGTCTTTAATCAGCCCCAGCATTTT. Translating it yields CASSPTTVFNQPQHF. V and J are TRBV27 and TRBJ1-5, with a tentative D call TRBD1 (5 bases). V was shortened by 5 bases and J by 4 bases, with 15 bases between the two germline ends. Germline values: CDR1 MNHEY, CDR2 SMNVEV (reference sequence). CDR3 length equals 15 residues.

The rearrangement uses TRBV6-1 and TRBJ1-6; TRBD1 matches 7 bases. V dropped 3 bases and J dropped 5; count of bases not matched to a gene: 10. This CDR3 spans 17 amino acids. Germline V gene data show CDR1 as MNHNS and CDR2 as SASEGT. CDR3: CASSERGTELHNSPLHF. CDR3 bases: TGTGCCAGCAGTGAGCGAGGGACAGAACTCCATAATTCACCCCTCCACTTT.

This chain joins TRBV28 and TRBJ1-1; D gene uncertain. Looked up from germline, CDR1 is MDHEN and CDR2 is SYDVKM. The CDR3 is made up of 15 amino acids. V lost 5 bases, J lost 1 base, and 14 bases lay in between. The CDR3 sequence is CASSTPTEKNTEAFF. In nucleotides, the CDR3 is TGTGCCAGCAGTACCCCGACGGAGAAGAACACTGAAGCTTTCTTT.

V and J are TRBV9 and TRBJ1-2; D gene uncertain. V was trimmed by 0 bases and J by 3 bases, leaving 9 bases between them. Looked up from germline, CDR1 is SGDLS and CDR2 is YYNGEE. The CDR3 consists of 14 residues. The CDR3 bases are TGTGCCAGCAGCGTAGGTGGCACTCACTATGGCTACACCTTC. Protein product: CASSVGGTHYGYTF.

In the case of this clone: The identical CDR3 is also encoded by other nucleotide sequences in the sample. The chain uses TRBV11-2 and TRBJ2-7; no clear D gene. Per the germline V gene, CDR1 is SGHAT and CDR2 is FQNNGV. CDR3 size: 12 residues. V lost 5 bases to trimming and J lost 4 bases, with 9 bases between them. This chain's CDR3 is CASSPSGYEQYF. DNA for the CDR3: TGTGCCAGCAGCCCTTCCGGATACGAGCAGTACTTC.

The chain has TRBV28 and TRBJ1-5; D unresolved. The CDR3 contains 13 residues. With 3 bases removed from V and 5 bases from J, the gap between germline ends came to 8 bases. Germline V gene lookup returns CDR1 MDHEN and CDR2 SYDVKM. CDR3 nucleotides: TGTGCCAGCAGTTTTTTCGGGTATCAGCCCCAGCATTTT. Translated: CASSFFGYQPQHF.

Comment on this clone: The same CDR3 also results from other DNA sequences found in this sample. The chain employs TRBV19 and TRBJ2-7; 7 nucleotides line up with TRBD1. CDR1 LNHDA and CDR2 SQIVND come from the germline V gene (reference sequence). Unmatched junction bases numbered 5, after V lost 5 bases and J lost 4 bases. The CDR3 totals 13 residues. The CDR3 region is CASSPQGSYEQYF. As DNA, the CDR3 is TGTGCCAGTAGTCCACAGGGGAGTTACGAGCAGTACTTC.

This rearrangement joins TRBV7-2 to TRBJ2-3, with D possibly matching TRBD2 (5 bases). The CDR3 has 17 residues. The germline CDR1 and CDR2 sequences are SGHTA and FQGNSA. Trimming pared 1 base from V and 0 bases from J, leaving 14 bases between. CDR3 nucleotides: TGTGCCAGCAGCTTAGGGGTGGGGAGTCTAAGCACAGATACGCAGTATTTT. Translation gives CASSLGVGSLSTDTQYF. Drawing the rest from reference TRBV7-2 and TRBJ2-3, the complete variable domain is GAGVSQSPSNKVTEKGKDVELRCDPISGHTALYWYRQSLGQGLEFLIYFQGNSAPDKSGLPSDRFSAERTGGSVSTLTIQRTQQEDSAVYLCASSLGVGSLSTDTQYFGPGTRLTVL.

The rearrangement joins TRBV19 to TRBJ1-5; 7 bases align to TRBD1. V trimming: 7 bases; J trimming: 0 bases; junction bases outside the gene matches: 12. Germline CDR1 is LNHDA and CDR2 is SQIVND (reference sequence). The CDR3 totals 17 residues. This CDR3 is CASMEGALGYSNQPQHF. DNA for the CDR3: TGTGCCAGTATGGAGGGGGCGTTAGGATATAGCAATCAGCCCCAGCATTTT.

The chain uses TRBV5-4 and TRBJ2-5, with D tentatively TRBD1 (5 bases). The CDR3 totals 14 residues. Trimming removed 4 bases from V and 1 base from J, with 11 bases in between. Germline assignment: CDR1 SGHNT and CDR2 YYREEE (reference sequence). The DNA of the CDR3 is TGTGCCAGCAGCCAGGGAACTCCCCAAGAGACCCAGTACTTC. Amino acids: CASSQGTPQETQYF.

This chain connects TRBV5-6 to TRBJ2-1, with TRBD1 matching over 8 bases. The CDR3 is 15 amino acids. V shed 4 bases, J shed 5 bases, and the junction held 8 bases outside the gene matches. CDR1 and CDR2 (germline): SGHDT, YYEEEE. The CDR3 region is CASSLDGQGDNEQFF. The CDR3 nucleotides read TGTGCCAGCAGCCTAGACGGACAGGGCGACAATGAGCAGTTCTTC.

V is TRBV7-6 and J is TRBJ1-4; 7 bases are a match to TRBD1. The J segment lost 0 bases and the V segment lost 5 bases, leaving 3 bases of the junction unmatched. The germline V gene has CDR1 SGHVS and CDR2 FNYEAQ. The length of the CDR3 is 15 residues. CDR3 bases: TGTGCCAGCAGCAACCAGGGGGCAACTAATGAAAAACTGTTTTTT. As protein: CASSNQGATNEKLFF.

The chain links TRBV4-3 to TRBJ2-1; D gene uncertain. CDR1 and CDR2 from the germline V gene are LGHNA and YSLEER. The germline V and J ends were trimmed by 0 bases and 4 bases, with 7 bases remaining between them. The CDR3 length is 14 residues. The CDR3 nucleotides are TGCGCCAGCAGCCAAGATGGGCCTTACAATGAGCAGTTCTTC. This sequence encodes CASSQDGPYNEQFF.

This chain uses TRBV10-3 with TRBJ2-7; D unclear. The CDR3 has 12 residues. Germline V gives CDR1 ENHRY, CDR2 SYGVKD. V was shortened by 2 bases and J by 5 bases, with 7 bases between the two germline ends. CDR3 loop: CAISERVHEQYF. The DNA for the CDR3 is TGTGCCATCAGTGAGAGGGTCCACGAGCAGTACTTC.

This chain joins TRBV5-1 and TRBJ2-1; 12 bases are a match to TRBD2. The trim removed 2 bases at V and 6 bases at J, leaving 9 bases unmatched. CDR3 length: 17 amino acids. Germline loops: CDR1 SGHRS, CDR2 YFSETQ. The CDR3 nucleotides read TGCGCCAGCAGCTTAGCACTAGCGGGAGGTGGGGCCAATGAGCAGTTCTTC. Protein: CASSLALAGGGANEQFF. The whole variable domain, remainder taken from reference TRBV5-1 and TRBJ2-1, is KAGVTQTPRYLIKTRGQQVTLSCSPISGHRSVSWYQQTPGQGLQFLFEYFSETQRNKGNFPGRFSGRQFSNSRSEMNVSTLELGDSALYLCASSLALAGGGANEQFFGPGTRLTVL.